The clone carrying this T cell receptor (beta chain) was seen repeatedly, ten times or more. Germline CDR1 reads DFQATT; CDR2 reads SNEGSKA (reference sequence). V lost 0 bases and J lost 5, with 9 bases in between. The CDR3 is 13 amino acids. The authors ran a second PCR of about 6 to 11 cycles using a sample-barcoded 5' primer and a J-beta primer mix. Each CDR3 protein gets one entry after TCRdb re-called the 5' RACE reads with MiXCR. Here the sample spans 710,000 or so distinct CDR3 sequences, 32% being singletons. The sample originates from a study of blood T cells in healthy people across ages. The chain couples TRBV20-1 to TRBJ2-3; D is unresolved. The sequence was obtained from a woman aged 80 or over in good health. Specimen: blood. The CDR3 coding sequence is TGCAGTGCTAGAGATCTTGTAAAAGATACGCAGTATTTT. Protein: CSARDLVKDTQYF.